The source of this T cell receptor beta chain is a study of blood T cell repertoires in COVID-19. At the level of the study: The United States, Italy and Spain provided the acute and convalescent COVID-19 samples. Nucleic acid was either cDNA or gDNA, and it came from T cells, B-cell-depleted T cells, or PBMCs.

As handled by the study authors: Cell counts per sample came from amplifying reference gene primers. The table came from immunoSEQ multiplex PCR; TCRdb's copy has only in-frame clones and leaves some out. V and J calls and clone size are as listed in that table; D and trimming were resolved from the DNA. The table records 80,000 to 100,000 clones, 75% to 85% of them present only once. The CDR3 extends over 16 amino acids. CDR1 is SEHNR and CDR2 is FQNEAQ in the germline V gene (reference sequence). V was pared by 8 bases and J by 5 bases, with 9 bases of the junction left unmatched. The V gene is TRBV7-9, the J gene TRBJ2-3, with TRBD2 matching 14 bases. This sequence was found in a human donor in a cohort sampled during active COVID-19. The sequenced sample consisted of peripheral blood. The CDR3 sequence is CASSPGLAGVGDTQYF. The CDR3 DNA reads TGTGCCAGCTCACCGGGACTAGCGGGAGTGGGAGATACGCAGTATTTT.